This TCR beta chain was observed in a study of cytomegalovirus exposure and HLA in healthy donors (dated by TCRdb to between 2016 and 2019). About the study as a whole: An earlier analysis of about 530 of the donors reported 276 Gb of sequence data and 117 million unique TCR beta sequences obtained from about 180 million T cells. All discovery cohort repertoires had been generated using a single sequencing platform. On average, 235,054 unique TCR beta nucleotide sequences were sequenced per donor among roughly 430 genotyped donors of the cohort, with about 19% of those sequences being non-productive. Typing coverage differed by locus: A, B, C, DRB1 and DQB1 were typed in about 620-630 donors, DQA1 in about 550, DPA1 in around 610, and DPB1 in around 440. Donor age, sex, ethnicity and CMV serostatus were collected together with the repertoire data. HLA typing covered class I and class II loci at four-digit resolution. The study aimed to test whether cataloging public T cell receptors could reveal signatures of past pathogen exposure. In addition to the first cohort of about 650 subjects, a separate validation cohort of 130 or so different subjects was used. An early release that covered roughly 600 HLA-typed donors contained around 330 gigabases of sequencing data and 80 million or so unique TCR sequences. To study patterns of TCR occurrence, a later analysis re-analyzed previously published TCR beta repertoires from around 660 donors and added high-resolution HLA genotyping. A later genetic analysis took genome-wide SNP genotypes for about 55% of the roughly 700 donors and used that subset as a discovery cohort. The study used immunosequencing to profile the T cell repertoires of 666 subjects and linked those repertoires to cytomegalovirus serostatus. Several DR-DQ haplotypes were handled as single units for association and clustering because linkage in the cohort was strong. Rather than drawing on any new phenotypic data, the later analysis identified candidate immune exposures from TCR beta sequences and the way those sequences occurred across donors. Among the roughly 410 genotyped donors, 81% belonged to the genetic ancestry cluster associated with self-reported Caucasian donors. High-throughput TCR immunosequencing, statistical association of individual TCRs with disease status, and machine learning were combined to predict cytomegalovirus infection status. An earlier analysis of nearly 600 of the donors applied high-throughput TCR beta sequencing to assess whether each TCR beta V gene segment acted as functional or pseudogenic.

Library preparation employed the immunoSEQ multiplex PCR assay. For the multiplex PCR, a mixture combining 60 forward primers for TCR Vbeta segments and 13 reverse primers for TCR Jbeta segments was used. Amplification of the CDR3 region of rearranged TCR beta genes was performed with a multiplex PCR assay on genomic DNA. Amplified TCR beta libraries were sequenced as 87-base-pair reads on the Illumina HiSeq System. In the original analysis: Across the 670 or so repertoires, a later analysis counted approximately 75 million unique TCR beta chains, roughly 11 million of which were shared by at least two donors. Raw reads were error-corrected and collapsed into unique sequences with a nearest-neighbor algorithm that merged closely related sequences to remove PCR and sequencing errors. CDR3 sequences were aligned to IMGT reference sequences to assign V, D and J gene segments. For a sequence to be retained, a match of at least six nucleotides was required to both a V gene segment and a J gene segment. A rearrangement counted as productive if the CDR3 had no stop codons and remained in frame with V and J, and every other rearrangement counted as non-productive. CDR3 was defined by IMGT convention, running from the second conserved V-encoded cysteine to the conserved J-encoded phenylalanine. The earlier analysis of about 560 of the donors excluded any sequence lacking an unambiguous match to a single V gene segment. In an earlier analysis of 587 of the donors, V segments were called functional above 56.7% productive rearrangements and were called segregating when the between-donor standard deviation exceeded 5%. A statistical classification framework was built for diagnosing cytomegalovirus status from the catalog of TCR beta chain sequences. In a later analysis, V and J genes were assigned by comparing TCR nucleotide sequences against IMGT/GENE-DB human TR gene sequences. Using the TCRdist pipeline, a later analysis assigned CDR3 sequences along with most-parsimonious VDJ recombination scenarios. In a later analysis, each TCR beta chain was defined by its CDR3 amino acid sequence together with its V-gene family, and reads lacking a unique V-gene family were excluded. A later analysis removed 550 to 700 highly shared, low-generation-probability nucleotide sequences to deal with suspected cross-contamination and a sequencing artifact. In a later analysis, a clonal expansion index for each public chain was calculated from normalized within-repertoire ranks of inferred template counts. A later analysis computed generation probabilities with a VDJ recombination model fitted to out-of-frame rearrangements, and checked the results against IGoR. In a later analysis, TCR-TCR, TCR-HLA and TCR-CMV co-occurrence was scored with hypergeometric tests, and a repertoire-size bias correction was applied to TCR pairs. False discovery rates were estimated in a later analysis by permuting HLA or CMV assignments 20 times. In a later analysis, co-occurring TCRs were grouped with DBSCAN, and TCRdist sequence similarity was added when clustering was performed within HLA-allele-positive subsets. Co-occurrence clustering excluded repertoires with fewer than 30,000 or more than 120,000 public chains, plus five with anomalous nucleotide sharing. In TCRdb, the immuneACCESS table is reduced to in-frame sequences with V and J assigned. These tables do not hold every clone; where another copy was compared, an unresolved V gene accounts for under half, and the others remain unexplained. The DNA gave D and trimming, while V, J and clone size come from that table. The sample table includes about 41,000 clones. More than 5% of the sample goes to the ten largest clones.

About this clone itself: The antigen this receptor binds is unknown.

The cohort consisted of approximately 670 healthy bone marrow donors. Cohort members were all nominally healthy when sampled, although unrecorded immune exposures were likely present. The donor was CMV seronegative and belonged to the group of around 400 seronegative cohort members. A peripheral blood sample was collected from each donor, and TCR beta sequencing was performed on peripheral blood mononuclear cells. Genomic DNA was extracted from the blood cell samples with the Qiagen DNeasy Blood Extraction Kit. The CDR3 covers 13 residues, taking in both the cysteine and the phenylalanine. This entry keeps only the CDR3 DNA: 39 bases, framed from base 1. Cut back by 8 bases and 1 base, the V and J ends lie 10 bases apart. For CDR1 and CDR2, the germline V gene lists MNHNS and SASEGT. Overall results and qualifications from the work: A further reported finding was that TCR beta sequences accurately predicted the HLA-A and HLA-B alleles for most subjects in the first cohort. Compared with the approximately 670-donor mean, donors in an Asian-associated ancestry cluster had fewer N-insertions in productive TCRs, according to a later genetic analysis. Because some donors lacked HLA typing at each locus, the association tests relied only on the typed subset. An association between a missense DCLRE1C variant and V-gene and J-gene trimming of TCR beta chains was found in a later genetic analysis and replicated in an independent cohort. For the cohort, immune exposure information was limited to CMV serostatus. At a false discovery rate of 0.05, a later analysis linked under 20,000 TCR beta sequences to specific HLA alleles. A few of the identified cytomegalovirus-associated TCR beta chains were confirmed in vitro to be specific for cytomegalovirus antigens. In a later analysis, TCR association rates were found to vary across HLA loci, with the most associated TCRs seen for DRB1 alleles and the fewest for HLA-C alleles. Because the 87-base-pair reads could not distinguish some IMGT-functional V segments, including TRBV6-2 and TRBV6-3, those segments were excluded. While some public TCRs were present in many individuals, most TCR sequences turned up only very rarely across donors. Most CMV-associated TCR beta chains appeared to be HLA-restricted in a later analysis, and the HLA associations seemed to be driven largely by CMV exposure. A cluster of highly shared sequence variants was judged likely to be a technical artifact of the sequencing pipeline. Linkage disequilibrium might explain the correlated functional status among segregating V segments, but an unknown experimental factor could not be excluded. In an earlier analysis of under 600 of the donors, most TCR beta V segments were observed in productive rearrangements about 87% or about 30% of the time, broadly matching IMGT annotations. In a later analysis, several top co-occurrence clusters were reported to appear linked to parvovirus B19, influenza, CMV and Epstein-Barr virus. The earlier analysis of 450 to 700 of the donors excluded roughly 16 rarely observed V segments, including chromosome 9 orphons, because counts were too low. The presence/absence analyses assumed that sequencing depth was roughly uniform across donors, and that assumption may not be true. It was suggested by the authors that the approach could potentially be generalized to other disease states and immunological phenotypes. In a later analysis, HLA-associated TCR beta chains were found to be more clonally expanded and to have lower generation probabilities than equally common non-associated chains. In this cohort, only TCR beta chains were sequenced, and detectable features were limited by the absence of alpha or paired-chain data. When HLA alleles, especially DR and DQ, strongly co-occurred, TCR associations were difficult to assign to individual alleles. The study gave a list of more than 150 TCR beta chains associated with cytomegalovirus. Cytomegalovirus status was reported to be diagnosed by the classifier with high specificity and sensitivity in both the original and validation cohorts.

Rearrangement joined TRBV6-1 to TRBJ2-3, and perhaps TRBD2 as D gene, on 6 matching bases. The source material was PBMCs. The origin of this receptor is a man aged 30-40 years in good health and CMV-seronegative. The CDR3 reads CASFIAGTDTQYF. Read as DNA, the sequence is TGTGCCAGCTTTATAGCGGGCACAGATACGCAGTATTTT.